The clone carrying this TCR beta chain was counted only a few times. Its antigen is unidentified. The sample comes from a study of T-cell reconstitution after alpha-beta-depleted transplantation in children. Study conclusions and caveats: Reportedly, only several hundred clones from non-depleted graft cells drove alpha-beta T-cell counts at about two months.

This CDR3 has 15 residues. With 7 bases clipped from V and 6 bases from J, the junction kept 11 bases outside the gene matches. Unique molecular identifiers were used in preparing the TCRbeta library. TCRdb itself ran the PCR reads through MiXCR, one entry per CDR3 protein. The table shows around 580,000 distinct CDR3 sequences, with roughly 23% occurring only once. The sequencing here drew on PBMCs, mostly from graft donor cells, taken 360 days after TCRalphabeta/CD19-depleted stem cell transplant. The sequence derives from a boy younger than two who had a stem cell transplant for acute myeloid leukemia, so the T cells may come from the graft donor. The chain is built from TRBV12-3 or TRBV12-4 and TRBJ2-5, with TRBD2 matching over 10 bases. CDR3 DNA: TGTGCCAGCATGGGTGGACTAGCGGTTCAAAAGACCCAGTACTTC. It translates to CASMGGLAVQKTQYF.